This TCR beta chain was retrieved from a study of T cells in Graves' hyperthyroidism and ophthalmopathy. The study's findings and limits: A model built on 13 V-J features separated ophthalmopathy from stable hyperthyroidism.

The germline gives CDR1 DFQATT, CDR2 SNEGSKA (reference sequence). V was clipped by 4 bases and J by 8 bases, with 11 bases between them. This CDR3 is built from 11 residues. This clonotype was seen only a few times. Its antigen is unidentified. The source material, RNA transcripts, was used to amplify TCR beta CDR3 regions. The study used the HTBI primer set for a first-round RT-PCR of the TCR CDR3. TCRdb called the multiplex PCR reads again in MiXCR, with one record for every CDR3 protein. The sample records approximately 400,000 distinct CDR3 sequences, about 14% being singletons. The chain couples TRBV20-1 to TRBJ1-2; D is perhaps TRBD1 (6 bases). The receptor's source is a woman aged 30 to 39 with Graves' ophthalmopathy. The sample was blood. CDR3 loop: CSATPGGGYTF. The CDR3 DNA sequence: TGCAGTGCTACCCCTGGGGGCGGCTACACCTTC.